This T cell receptor beta chain was captured in a study of cytomegalovirus exposure and HLA in healthy donors. Broader study findings: It has been reported that TCR beta sequences accurately predicted the HLA-A and HLA-B alleles of most subjects.

The PCR ran on 60 Vbeta and 13 Jbeta primers. Sequencing used immunoSEQ multiplex PCR; TCRdb keeps in-frame clones, though not all of them. The repertoire consists of under 80,000 clones, with 65% to 80% occurring once and the leading ten covering under 6%. Notes on this clone: What it recognizes is unknown.

The CDR3 runs to 14 residues. The J segment lost 7 bases and the V segment lost 8 bases, leaving 9 bases of the junction unmatched. Germline V gives CDR1 MNHNS, CDR2 SASEGT. The genes are TRBV6-1 and TRBJ1-5; 9 nucleotides agree with TRBD1. The origin of this receptor is a woman younger than 45 in good health and CMV-seronegative. Material: PBMCs. In DNA, the CDR3 is TGTGCCAGCTTCGGGACAGGGAGGAACCAGCCCCAGCATTTT. Protein: CASFGTGRNQPQHF.